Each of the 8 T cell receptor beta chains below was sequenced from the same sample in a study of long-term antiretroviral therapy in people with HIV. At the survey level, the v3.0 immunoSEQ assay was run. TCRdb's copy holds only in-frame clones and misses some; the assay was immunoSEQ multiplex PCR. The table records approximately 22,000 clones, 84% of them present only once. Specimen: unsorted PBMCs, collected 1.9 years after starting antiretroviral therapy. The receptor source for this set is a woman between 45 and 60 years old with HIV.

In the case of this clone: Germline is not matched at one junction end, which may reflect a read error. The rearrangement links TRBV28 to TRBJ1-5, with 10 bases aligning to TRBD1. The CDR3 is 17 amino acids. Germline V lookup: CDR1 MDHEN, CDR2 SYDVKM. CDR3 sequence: CASSRTTTGGFYQPQHF. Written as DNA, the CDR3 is TGTGCCAGCAGCCGAACCACGACAGGGGGCTTTTATCAACCCCAGCATTTT.

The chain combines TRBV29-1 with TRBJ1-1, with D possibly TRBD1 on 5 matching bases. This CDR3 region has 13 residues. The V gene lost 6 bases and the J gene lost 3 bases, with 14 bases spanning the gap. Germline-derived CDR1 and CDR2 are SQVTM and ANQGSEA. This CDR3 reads CSVKQAGDTEAFF. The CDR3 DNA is TGCAGCGTAAAACAGGCGGGGGACACTGAAGCTTTCTTT.

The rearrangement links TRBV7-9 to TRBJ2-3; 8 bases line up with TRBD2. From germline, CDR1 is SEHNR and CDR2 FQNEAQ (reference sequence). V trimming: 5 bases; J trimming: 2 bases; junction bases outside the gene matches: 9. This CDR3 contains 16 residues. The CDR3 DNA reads TGTGCCAGCAGCGGGAGCGGGGGACTACACACAGATACGCAGTATTTT. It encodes CASSGSGGLHTDTQYF.

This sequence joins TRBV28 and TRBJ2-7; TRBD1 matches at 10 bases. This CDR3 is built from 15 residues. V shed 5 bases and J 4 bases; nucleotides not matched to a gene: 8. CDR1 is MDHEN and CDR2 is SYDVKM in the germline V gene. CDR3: CASSDARTGGYEQYF. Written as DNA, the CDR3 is TGTGCCAGCAGTGATGCCAGGACAGGGGGGTACGAGCAGTACTTC.

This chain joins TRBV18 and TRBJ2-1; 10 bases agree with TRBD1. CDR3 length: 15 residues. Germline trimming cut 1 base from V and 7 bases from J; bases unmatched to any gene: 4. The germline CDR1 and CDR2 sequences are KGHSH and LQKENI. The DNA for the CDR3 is TGTGCCAGCTCACCACTTGGGACAGGGGTTAATGAGCAGTTCTTC. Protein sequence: CASSPLGTGVNEQFF.

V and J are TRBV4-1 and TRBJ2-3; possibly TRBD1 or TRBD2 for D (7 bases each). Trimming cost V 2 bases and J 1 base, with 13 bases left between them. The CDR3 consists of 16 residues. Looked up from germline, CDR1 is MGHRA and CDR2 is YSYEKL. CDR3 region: CASSQSGGTGTDTQYF. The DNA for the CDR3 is TGCGCCAGCAGCCAATCCGGGGGGACAGGCACAGATACGCAGTATTTT.

The CDR3 protein is CASSLAGGEQFF. Written as DNA, the CDR3 is TGTGCCAGCAGTCTGGCGGGGGGTGAGCAGTTCTTC. The rearrangement links TRBV6-5 to TRBJ2-1; 8 bases fit TRBD2. The V gene's germline CDR1 is MNHEY and CDR2 SVGAGI. This CDR3 has 12 residues. The trim removed 5 bases at V and 9 bases at J, leaving 3 bases unmatched.

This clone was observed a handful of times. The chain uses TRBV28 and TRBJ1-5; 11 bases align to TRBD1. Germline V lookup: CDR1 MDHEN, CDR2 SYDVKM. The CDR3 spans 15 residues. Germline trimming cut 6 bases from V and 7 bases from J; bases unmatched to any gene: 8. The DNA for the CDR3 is TGTGCCAGCAGAAGAGGGACAGGGGGGCGCCAGCCCCAGCATTTT. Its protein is CASRRGTGGRQPQHF.